This TCR beta chain was documented in a study of breast tumors, draining lymph nodes, adjacent tissues. The study, taken as a whole, reports: The lymph node origin of tumor T cells was framed as consistent with a hypothesis, not demonstrated. Luminal-like breast cancer showed significantly higher tumor–nontumor repertoire similarity than basal-like. Most tumor T cells seemingly derive from lymph node, then expand in tumor.

As to this clonotype: No antigen is known for it.

Via MiXCR, TCRdb re-called the multiplex PCR reads, giving one row per CDR3 protein. The sample includes some 170,000 distinct CDR3 sequences, about 30% of them seen just once. Breast cancer patients provided tissue from their axillary draining lymph nodes. CDR1 is SGHRS and CDR2 is YFSETQ in the germline V gene. Trimming removed 4 bases from V and 4 bases from J; junction bases left unmatched: 11. The CDR3 totals 16 residues. The origin of this receptor is a female donor with breast cancer. Some clones in this sample may be carry-over from other donors' samples. The chain uses TRBV5-1 and TRBJ1-2, with TRBD1 matching over 9 bases. The source material was axillary lymph node tissue. This CDR3 is CASSLGTGIVVYGYTF. The DNA for the CDR3 is TGCGCCAGCAGCCTGGGGACAGGGATAGTAGTCTATGGCTACACCTTC.